This TCR beta chain was captured in a study of shared clonotypes between healthy human individuals. Study information: The study drew on two women and a few men aged 18 to 49 as donors.

The CDR3 loop spans 15 amino acids. Deletions cut 4 bases from V and 6 bases from J, with 16 bases between. Germline-derived CDR1 and CDR2 are MNHNS and SASEGT. Using immunoSEQ multiplex PCR, the repertoire was profiled, and TCRdb retains in-frame clones only, with some absent. The data contain over a million clones, around 98% of them singletons. The source is a man in his thirties or forties in good health. The sample consisted of naive CD4+ T cells sorted from blood. Subset described: CD45RA+ positively selected. The rearrangement links TRBV6-1 to TRBJ1-5; D perhaps matches TRBD1 (6 bases). CDR3 bases: TGTGCCAGCAGTGGAAGACTACAGGGATTTCAGCCCCAGCATTTT. The encoded protein is CASSGRLQGFQPQHF.